What follows describes a single T cell receptor (beta chain). Its antigen is undetermined. CDR3 length: 19 residues. CDR1 and CDR2 (germline): SGHTA, FQGNSA. The data originate from a study of radiotherapy plus CTLA-4 blockade in lung cancer. Assay: immunoSEQ multiplex PCR; the TCRdb copy retains only in-frame clones and omits some. The table records about 60,000 clones, 70% to 80% of them present only once. Whole-study results and caveats: Reported findings show early blood T cell clone dynamics, with interferon-beta, best predicted response. Radiotherapy was combined with ipilimumab, and tumor-derived TCR clones then expanded in blood.

Sequences were derived from peripheral blood, sampled from a patient treated with radiotherapy plus ipilimumab. This receptor was obtained from a human donor with non-small cell lung cancer whose response to radiotherapy plus ipilimumab could not be evaluated. This chain connects TRBV7-2 to TRBJ2-5, with 8 bases that match TRBD2. The assigned J gene may be wrong: the sequence end matches TRBJ2-7 better. The CDR3 here is CASSSPRISGNARAYEQYF. CDR3 in DNA: TGTGCCAGCAGCTCGCCACGCATTAGCGGGAATGCGAGAGCCTACGAGCAGTACTTC.